This record concerns one T cell receptor (beta chain) sequence. Using genomic DNA as the template, TCR beta VDJ and CDR3 profiling was carried out. TCRdb recomputed calls from the reads with MiXCR, one row per CDR3 protein. Seen here are 98,000 or so distinct CDR3 sequences, 51% observed once, and the top ten hold 30% to 40%. V shed 9 bases, J shed 0 bases, and the junction held 7 bases outside the gene matches. The CDR3 extends over 14 amino acids. Looked up from germline, CDR1 is SNHLY and CDR2 is FYNNEI. The sample originates from a study of CD8+CD57+ T cells in acquired aplastic anemia. The chain carries TRBV2 and TRBJ2-7; 8 bases are shared with TRBD2. The sequence came from a human donor in good health, serving as a control. Material for sequencing was sorted CD4+, CD8+, or CD8+CD57+ T cells (not recorded which) from PBMCs. The CDR3 is CASSSGFGSYEQYF. The CDR3 region has the DNA TGTGCCAGTTCTAGCGGGTTCGGCTCCTACGAGCAGTACTTC.